Ten or more counts support the clone carrying this TCR beta chain. Antigen specificity is unknown. These data originate in a study of T-cell reconstitution after alpha-beta-depleted transplantation in children. Broader study findings: The main origin of T-cell counts and diversity one year after transplant was newly produced T cells.

Researchers prepared the TCRbeta library using unique molecular identifiers, the study reports. Via MiXCR, TCRdb re-called the PCR reads, giving one row per CDR3 protein. The sample lists around 29,000 distinct CDR3 sequences, roughly 6.3% occurring once. The germline gives CDR1 MNHEY, CDR2 SVGAGI. V was pared by 6 bases and J by 1 base, with 4 bases of the junction left unmatched. This CDR3 has 16 residues. This chain connects TRBV6-5 to TRBJ2-2, with 11 bases matching TRBD2. The clonotype comes from a male patient under 18 who had a stem cell transplant for acute myeloid leukemia, so the T cells may come from the graft donor. The input for sequencing was PBMCs, mostly from graft donor cells, taken 180 days after TCRalphabeta/CD19-depleted stem cell transplant. CDR3 nucleotides: TGTGCCAGCAGCCGACTAGCGGGATTGAACACCGGGGAGCTGTTTTTT. It specifies CASSRLAGLNTGELFF.